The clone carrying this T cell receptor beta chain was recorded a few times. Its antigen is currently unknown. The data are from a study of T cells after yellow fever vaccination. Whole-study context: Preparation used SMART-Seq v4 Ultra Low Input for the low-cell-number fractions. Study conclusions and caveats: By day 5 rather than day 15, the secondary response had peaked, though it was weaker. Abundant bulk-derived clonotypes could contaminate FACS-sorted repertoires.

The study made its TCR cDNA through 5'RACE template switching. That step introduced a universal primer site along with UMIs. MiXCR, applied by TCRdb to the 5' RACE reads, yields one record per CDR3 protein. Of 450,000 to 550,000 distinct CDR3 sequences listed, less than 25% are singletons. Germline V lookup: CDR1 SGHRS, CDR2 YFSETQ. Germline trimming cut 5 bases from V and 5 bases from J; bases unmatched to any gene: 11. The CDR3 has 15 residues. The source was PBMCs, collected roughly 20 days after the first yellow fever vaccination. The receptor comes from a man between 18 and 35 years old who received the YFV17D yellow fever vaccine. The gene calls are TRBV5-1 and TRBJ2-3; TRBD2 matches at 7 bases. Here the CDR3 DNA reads TGCGCCAGCAGGCCCGAGGGAGGGGCGGGAGATACGCAGTATTTT. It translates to CASRPEGGAGDTQYF.